This TCR beta chain was retrieved from a study of Ad26.COV2.S vaccination and SARS-CoV-2 variants. About the study: Into the muscle, Ad26.COV2.S was dosed once or twice, 56 days apart. Findings and caveats of the study: Recipients given vaccine exceeded placebo recipients in spike-specific TCR breadth. Similar non-spike TCR breadth was observed in recipients of vaccine and of placebo.

The method was immunoSEQ multiplex PCR; TCRdb's version includes in-frame clones alone and lacks a portion of them. The repertoire has some 420,000 clones, more than 75% of them found once; the top ten carry about 4%. Specified treatment: 15 to 20 received Ad26.COV2.S at low or high dose, single or two shots; 5 received placebo; per-sample allocation not given. Material that was analyzed had been drawn on day 63 after the first vaccine or placebo injection. Spike of the Wuhan-strain SARS-CoV-2 was expressed by an Ad26 vector, which formed the vaccine. Turning to this clone: The antigen is undetermined.

The CDR3 loop spans 17 amino acids. The V segment lost 2 bases and the J segment 5 bases; nucleotides outside the gene matches: 13. Germline-derived CDR1 and CDR2 are SGHAT and FQNNGV. Material: peripheral blood, obtained in a trial of Ad26.COV2.S vaccine versus placebo. The TCR was taken from a person between 18 and 60 years old who received the Ad26.COV2.S COVID-19 vaccine or a placebo. V usage is TRBV11-2 and J usage is TRBJ2-3; the match to TRBD2 covers 7 bases. The chain's CDR3 is CASSLRTVGGVGDTQYF. The CDR3, as DNA: TGTGCCAGCAGCTTACGCACGGTGGGAGGGGTTGGAGATACGCAGTATTTT.